These 18 T cell receptor beta chains came from one sample sequenced in a study of OX40 agonist ivuxolimab in advanced cancers. Using immunoSEQ multiplex PCR, the repertoire was profiled, and TCRdb retains in-frame clones only, with some absent. The sample holds approximately 68,000 clones, around 93% seen once. The sample was CD4+ or CD8+ T cells sorted from blood, taken in a trial of the OX40 agonist ivuxolimab. Source of these receptors: an adult with an advanced solid tumor such as melanoma, head and neck, liver or kidney cancer.

The rearrangement uses TRBV9 and TRBJ2-1, with D hard to call. Germline CDR1 SGDLS, CDR2 YYNGEE. This CDR3 has 13 amino acids. V was cut by 5 bases and J by 12 bases, with 18 bases left in between. CDR3 bases: TGTGCCAGCAGTGGTGCTAGTTCGGTCGGGCAGTTCTTC. This encodes CASSGASSVGQFF.

V and J are TRBV7-6 and TRBJ2-1, with TRBD2 identical over 9 bases. V lost 4 bases and J lost 4; bases outside the gene matches: 14. CDR3 size: 18 residues. The germline V gene encodes CDR1 SGHVS and CDR2 FNYEAQ. Here the CDR3 reads CASSSQGVTSGLYNEQFF. CDR3 in DNA: TGTGCCAGCAGCTCTCAAGGGGTGACTAGCGGACTTTACAATGAGCAGTTCTTC. Full variable domain (rest looked up from reference TRBV7-6 and TRBJ2-1): GAGVSQSPRYKVTKRGQDVALRCDPISGHVSLYWYRQALGQGPEFLTYFNYEAQQDKSGLPNDRFSAERPEGSISTLTIQRTEQRDSAMYRCASSSQGVTSGLYNEQFFGPGTRLTVL.

This chain connects TRBV7-9 to TRBJ2-1, with TRBD2 as a possible D gene (5 bases). The CDR3 spans 19 residues. V was shortened by 5 bases and J by 0 bases, with 23 bases between the two germline ends. Looked up from germline, CDR1 is SEHNR and CDR2 is FQNEAQ (reference sequence). CDR3 loop: CASSPIPQFSESSYNEQFF. CDR3 DNA sequence: TGTGCCAGCAGCCCCATTCCTCAGTTTAGCGAGAGCTCCTACAATGAGCAGTTCTTC.

The genes are TRBV5-8 and TRBJ2-4; D may be TRBD2 (5 bases). This CDR3 region has 14 residues. Germline CDR1 reads SGHTS; CDR2 reads YDEGEE. V lost 4 bases and J 6 bases, leaving 14 bases between the germline ends. CDR3 protein: CASSARDHRNIQYF. The CDR3 DNA reads as TGTGCCAGCAGCGCCCGGGATCACCGAAACATTCAGTACTTC.

The chain joins TRBV7-6 to TRBJ2-1, with 8 positions matching TRBD2. V gave up 4 bases and J gave up 3 bases; unmatched junction bases: 11. The CDR3 sequence is 17 residues long. Germline-derived CDR1 and CDR2 are SGHVS and FNYEAQ. CDR3 sequence reads: CASSSPWKRELYNEQFF. The CDR3 DNA reads as TGTGCCAGCAGCTCCCCCTGGAAGCGGGAGCTCTACAATGAGCAGTTCTTC.

The chain combines TRBV5-1 with TRBJ2-2, with a weak D call TRBD1 (5 bases). This CDR3 has 15 amino acids. V lost 5 bases and J 3 bases, leaving 14 bases between the germline ends. Germline CDR1 SGHRS, CDR2 YFSETQ. The CDR3 region has the DNA TGCGCCAGCAGTTATACAGGTGGGGACACCGGGGAGCTGTTTTTT. This codes for CASSYTGGDTGELFF. Combining the CDR3 with reference TRBV5-1 and TRBJ2-2 gives the whole variable domain KAGVTQTPRYLIKTRGQQVTLSCSPISGHRSVSWYQQTPGQGLQFLFEYFSETQRNKGNFPGRFSGRQFSNSRSEMNVSTLELGDSALYLCASSYTGGDTGELFFGEGSRLTVL.

This clone was recorded once. The chain has TRBV19 and TRBJ2-7, with 8 bases aligning to TRBD1. The CDR3 covers 16 residues. Germline CDR1 and CDR2: LNHDA and SQIVND (reference sequence). V lost 4 bases to trimming and J lost 0 bases; unmatched junction nucleotides: 8. CDR3 residues: CASSTHGQGSSYEQYF. The CDR3 DNA reads as TGTGCCAGTAGTACCCACGGACAGGGAAGCTCCTACGAGCAGTACTTC.

The chain couples TRBV6-1 to TRBJ2-7; the D gene is possibly TRBD1 (6 bases). Germline loops: CDR1 MNHNS, CDR2 SASEGT. V was cut by 3 bases and J by 6 bases, with 12 bases left in between. This CDR3 is built from 13 residues. The chain's CDR3 is CASSETGIGEQYF. DNA of the CDR3: TGTGCCAGCAGTGAGACAGGCATCGGCGAGCAGTACTTC.

V gene TRBV14 combines with J gene TRBJ1-1; D uncertain. The germline gives CDR1 SGHDN, CDR2 FVKESK. CDR3 length equals 13 residues. V was pared by 4 bases and J by 1 base, with 7 bases between. CDR3 protein: CASSPTTNTEAFF. CDR3 DNA sequence: TGTGCCAGCAGCCCGACCACGAACACTGAAGCTTTCTTT.

V usage is TRBV15 and J usage is TRBJ2-5, with D possibly matching TRBD1 (6 bases). Germline V gives CDR1 LNHNV, CDR2 YYDKDF (reference sequence). CDR3 length: 14 residues. V was clipped by 7 bases and J by 7 bases, with 19 bases between them. The CDR3 is CATKQGTFEGTQYF. The CDR3 DNA follows: TGTGCCACCAAGCAGGGGACCTTCGAAGGGACCCAGTACTTC.

The V gene is TRBV25-1, the J gene TRBJ1-2; 9 nucleotides align to TRBD1. The junction had 11 bases not matched to a gene; V was cut back by 2 bases and J by 7 bases. The germline CDR1 and CDR2 sequences are MGHDK and SYGVNS. The CDR3 totals 16 residues. The CDR3 loop reads CASSEGGQGILGGYTF. The CDR3 DNA follows: TGTGCCAGCAGTGAAGGCGGACAGGGGATTTTAGGTGGCTACACCTTC.

This clone was detected only once. The rearrangement uses TRBV6-6 and TRBJ1-1; the D gene is possibly TRBD1 (6 bases). Germline V gene lookup returns CDR1 MNHNY and CDR2 SVGAGI (reference sequence). The germline V and J ends were trimmed by 5 bases and 3 bases, with 13 bases remaining between them. The CDR3 contains 14 residues. The CDR3 protein is CASSKQGRDTEAFF. The CDR3 region has the DNA TGTGCCAGCAGTAAACAGGGTCGGGACACTGAAGCTTTCTTT.

Regarding this clone: The sample has other DNA sequences that encode this CDR3 too. This chain connects TRBV18 to TRBJ2-5; D not certain. CDR3 length: 11 residues. Trimming left V 3 bases short and J 3 bases short, with 2 bases between. Germline V gene sequence: CDR1 KGHSH, CDR2 LQKENI. The CDR3 loop reads CASSPKETQYF. As DNA, the CDR3 is TGTGCCAGCTCACCTAAAGAGACCCAGTACTTC.

The chain links TRBV6-1 to TRBJ2-3; D is possibly TRBD1 (6 bases). From germline, CDR1 is MNHNS and CDR2 SASEGT. The CDR3 has 15 amino acids. With 7 bases removed from V and 0 bases from J, the gap between germline ends came to 14 bases. This chain's CDR3 is CASTIITGSTDTQYF. CDR3 nucleotides: TGTGCCAGCACTATTATTACAGGGAGCACAGATACGCAGTATTTT.

V gene TRBV10-1 combines with J gene TRBJ2-1; TRBD2 matches at 7 bases. Losses at the gene ends were 0 bases for V and 6 bases for J; bases not matched to a gene: 5. Germline lookup yields CDR1 WNHNN and CDR2 SYGVQD (reference sequence). The CDR3 is made up of 15 amino acids. The DNA for the CDR3 is TGCGCCAGCAGTGAGTCTGCTGGGGGGGGCAATGAGCAGTTCTTC. It specifies CASSESAGGGNEQFF.

This chain links TRBV5-1 with TRBJ2-2; 7 bases match TRBD1. Per the germline V gene, CDR1 is SGHRS and CDR2 is YFSETQ. The junction had 5 bases not matched to a gene; V was cut back by 1 base and J by 5 bases. The CDR3 runs to 15 residues. Here the CDR3 reads CASSLSPGGTGELFF. CDR3 DNA: TGCGCCAGCAGCTTGAGTCCAGGGGGTACCGGGGAGCTGTTTTTT.

The chain is built from TRBV18 and TRBJ1-1, with D hard to call. The germline V gene encodes CDR1 KGHSH and CDR2 LQKENI. This CDR3 comprises 12 residues. Between the trimmed V and J ends, which lost 3 bases and 11 bases, there was a span of 13 bases. The DNA for the CDR3 is TGTGCCAGCTCACCTCGAGGTAGGACGGCTTTCTTT. Amino acid sequence: CASSPRGRTAFF.

The V gene is TRBV18, the J gene TRBJ2-5; 7 nucleotides line up with TRBD2. This CDR3 has 16 residues. The germline gives CDR1 KGHSH, CDR2 LQKENI. Trimming at V came to 5 bases and at J to 9 bases, leaving 18 bases not matched to a gene. CDR3 loop: CASSVTSDGTSGAQYF. The CDR3 DNA is TGTGCCAGCTCAGTTACTAGCGATGGGACGTCGGGGGCCCAGTACTTC.